Listed below are T cell receptor beta chains from one sample, sequenced in a study of PD-1 blockade in classical Hodgkin lymphoma. Sequencing was performed with immunoSEQ multiplex PCR; in TCRdb, only in-frame clones are kept and a portion is missing. The repertoire holds fewer than 90,000 clones, about 93% seen once, with about 2.5% in the top ten. The sequencing sample was made of peripheral blood mononuclear cells (PBMCs). Receptor source: a human donor with classical Hodgkin lymphoma. Each CDR3 is given with its conserved first and last residue. The order of the fields is V gene, J gene, clone size, D gene, CDR3 DNA, CDR3 protein. D genes are given only for firm matches. Clone size, where shown, is once, few, many, or a class for clones that have expanded.

TRBV18	TRBJ2-1	.	TRBD2	TGTGCCAGCTCACCTGGCCCGGTGGCTAGCGGGACCTACAATGAGCAGTTCTTC	CASSPGPVASGTYNEQFF
TRBV10-3	TRBJ2-1	.	.	TGTGCCATCAGTGTTGGAGACAATGAGCAGTTCTTC	CAISVGDNEQFF
TRBV28	TRBJ2-5	.	.	TGTGCCAGCATTGGCGGACAAGAGACCCAGTACTTC	CASIGGQETQYF
TRBV11-2	TRBJ2-1	once	TRBD1	TGTGCCAGCAGCTTAGGGGGGACGGACAGGGGAGTGAATGAGCAGTTCTTC	CASSLGGTDRGVNEQFF
TRBV5-6	TRBJ1-2	.	TRBD1	TGTGCCAGCAGCTTCTACGACAGGGGAAGCAGTGGCTACACCTTC	CASSFYDRGSSGYTF
TRBV12-5	TRBJ1-5	.	TRBD1	TGTGCTAGTGGTTTGGTCCAGCCCCGGTTCCTCGGGACAGGATATCAGCCCCAGCATTTT	CASGLVQPRFLGTGYQPQHF
TRBV15	TRBJ1-6	.	.	TGTGCCACCAGCAGAGATAAGGGATATAATTCACCCCTCCACTTT	CATSRDKGYNSPLHF
TRBV11-2	TRBJ1-1	.	.	TGTGCCAGCAGCTTACAGATTATGAACACTGAAGCTTTCTTT	CASSLQIMNTEAFF
TRBV19	TRBJ1-1	.	TRBD1	TGTGCCAGTAGTATCTCTACAGGGGGCACTGAAGCTTTCTTT	CASSISTGGTEAFF
TRBV9	TRBJ2-2	few	TRBD1	TGTGCCAGCAGCCCCCGACAGGGGGGCACCGGGGAGCTGTTTTTT	CASSPRQGGTGELFF
TRBV2	TRBJ1-2	.	.	TGTGCCAGCAGGATGACACTCTATGGCTACACCTTC	CASRMTLYGYTF
TRBV5-6	TRBJ2-2	.	TRBD1	TGTGCCAGCAGCAGGACAGGTCACGGGGAGCTGTTTTTT	CASSRTGHGELFF
TRBV6-5	TRBJ1-5	.	.	TGTGCCAGCAGTCCCTCGCCGGGGGGTCAGCCCCAGCATTTT	CASSPSPGGQPQHF
TRBV5-6	TRBJ2-1	.	.	TGTGCCAGCAGCTCGCGACGGGCCCTACCCTTCGATGAGCAGTTCTTC	CASSSRRALPFDEQFF
TRBV5-1	TRBJ1-1	.	TRBD1	TGCGCCAGCAGCCCGGGGGGACAGGGAGTTCGTGTCCGCACTGAAGCTTTCTTT	CASSPGGQGVRVRTEAFF
TRBV10-3	TRBJ2-1	.	.	TGTGCCATCAGTGAGTCAACAGCTCTAGAGCAGTTCTTC	CAISESTALEQFF
TRBV7-9	TRBJ2-1	once	TRBD2	TGTGCCAGCAGCTCCACTAGCGGGAGGACTATTTACAATGAGCAGTTCTTC	CASSSTSGRTIYNEQFF
TRBV7-9	TRBJ2-4	.	.	TGTGCCAGCGGACAAAACATTCAGTACTTC	CASGQNIQYF
TRBV10-3	TRBJ1-1	.	.	TGTGCCATCAGTGAATTCTCGGGGTCCGAAGCTTTCTTT	CAISEFSGSEAFF
TRBV30	TRBJ1-6	.	TRBD1	TGTGCCTGGAGTGTGGGGACAGGGCGGAATTCACCCCTCCACTTT	CAWSVGTGRNSPLHF
TRBV6-5	TRBJ1-2	.	.	TGTGCCAGCATCTCACCTGGGGCTAACTATGGCTACACCTTC	CASISPGANYGYTF
TRBV28	TRBJ1-1	.	.	TGTGCCAGCCTGGCGACAGTCATGAACACTGAAGCTTTCTTT	CASLATVMNTEAFF
TRBV11-2	TRBJ1-4	.	.	TGTGCCAGCAGCTTAAACCAGGGGAGTAATGAAAAACTGTTTTTT	CASSLNQGSNEKLFF
TRBV9	TRBJ1-2	.	.	TGTGCCAGCAGCTCCCAGGGGTCGCGGTATGGCTACACCTTC	CASSSQGSRYGYTF
TRBV6-5	TRBJ2-1	.	.	TGTGCCAGCAGTTACTCGGGGGCTACCTACAATGAGCAGTTCTTC	CASSYSGATYNEQFF
TRBV15	TRBJ2-5	.	TRBD1	TGTGCCACCAGCAGCCCGGGACAGGGAAAAGAGACCCAGTACTTC	CATSSPGQGKETQYF
TRBV28	TRBJ1-2	.	TRBD1	TGTGCCAGCAGCTCGTACAGGGGCGGCTACACCTTC	CASSSYRGGYTF
TRBV7-8	TRBJ1-2	.	.	TGTGCCAGCAGCCCAAATCACGATGGCTACACCTTC	CASSPNHDGYTF
TRBV19	TRBJ1-6	.	TRBD1	TGTGCCAGTAGTAAGGCGGGACAGGGGCGAGGTTCACCCCTCCACTTT	CASSKAGQGRGSPLHF
TRBV4-1	TRBJ2-5	.	TRBD1	TGCGCCAGCAGCCAAGCTCGACAGGGGGCCCAAGAGACCCAGTACTTC	CASSQARQGAQETQYF
TRBV6-6	TRBJ2-3	.	.	TGTGCCAGCAGTTACTCTGTTAGAGGCACAGATACGCAGTATTTT	CASSYSVRGTDTQYF
TRBV7-8	TRBJ2-1	.	.	TGTGCCAGCAGCCCAGGGAACGTGAACAATGAGCAGTTCTTC	CASSPGNVNNEQFF
TRBV7-2	TRBJ1-5	once	.	TGTGCCAGCAGCCAGACGGGATACAATCAGCCCCAGCATTTT	CASSQTGYNQPQHF
TRBV2	TRBJ1-2	.	.	TGTGCCACACAGGGTGGGAACTATGGCTACACCTTC	CATQGGNYGYTF
TRBV20-1	TRBJ1-1	.	.	TGCAGTGCTAACAGGGTCCCTGAAGCTTTCTTT	CSANRVPEAFF
TRBV29-1	TRBJ1-5	once	.	TGCAGCGTTGTTGGGGGCCCCAATCAGCCCCAGCATTTT	CSVVGGPNQPQHF
TRBV10-3	TRBJ1-2	.	TRBD1	TGTGCCACCTCACCGGGACAGAGTAACTATGGCTACACCTTC	CATSPGQSNYGYTF
TRBV6-5	TRBJ1-1	.	TRBD1	TGTGCCAGCAGTTTAGGGGGCCCCATGAACACTGAAGCTTTCTTT	CASSLGGPMNTEAFF
TRBV2	TRBJ2-7	few	.	TGTGCCAGCACTGCGTCGGTCGGGAGCTCCTACGAGCAGTACTTC	CASTASVGSSYEQYF
TRBV5-1	TRBJ2-5	.	TRBD1	TGCGCCAGCAGCTTGGAGGGCAGGGGGCAAGAGACCCAGTACTTC	CASSLEGRGQETQYF
TRBV29-1	TRBJ1-1	once	.	TGCAGCGGTCTAGGACCTTTGAACACTGAAGCTTTCTTT	CSGLGPLNTEAFF
TRBV4-2	TRBJ2-6	.	.	TGTGCCAGCAGCCAAAACCCTTTTCGAGGTGCTGGGGCCAACGTCCTGACTTTC	CASSQNPFRGAGANVLTF
TRBV19	TRBJ2-7	.	.	TGTGCCAGTAGTACGCGGACCTCCTACGAGCAGTACTTC	CASSTRTSYEQYF
TRBV9	TRBJ2-3	.	.	TGTGCCAGCAGCGTAGCAGGGGCAGACATAGATACGCAGTATTTT	CASSVAGADIDTQYF
TRBV5-6	TRBJ1-1	.	.	TGTGCCAGCAGCTTTGGAGTATTAGGAGGCACTGAAGCTTTCTTT	CASSFGVLGGTEAFF
TRBV28	TRBJ1-2	once	.	TGTGCCAGCAAGAGCGACTATGGCTACACCTTC	CASKSDYGYTF
TRBV27	TRBJ2-7	few	TRBD1	TGTGCCACCAAGGGACCGGGACAGGGGGACTACGAGCAGTACTTC	CATKGPGQGDYEQYF
TRBV5-5	TRBJ1-4	.	.	TGTGCCAGCAGCCCTTTGTTTGGGAGGGGATTAGAAGAAAAACTGTTTTTT	CASSPLFGRGLEEKLFF
TRBV6-6	TRBJ1-4	.	.	TGTGCCAGCAGTTCCCCAGGGGATGTGGAGGAAAAACTGTTTTTT	CASSSPGDVEEKLFF
TRBV18	TRBJ2-2	.	TRBD1	TGTGCCAGCTCACCGACAGGGGCGAACACCGGGGAGCTGTTTTTT	CASSPTGANTGELFF
TRBV6-5	TRBJ2-7	.	.	TGTGCCAGCAGTTACAGCCGTACGAGGTACGAGCAGTACTTC	CASSYSRTRYEQYF